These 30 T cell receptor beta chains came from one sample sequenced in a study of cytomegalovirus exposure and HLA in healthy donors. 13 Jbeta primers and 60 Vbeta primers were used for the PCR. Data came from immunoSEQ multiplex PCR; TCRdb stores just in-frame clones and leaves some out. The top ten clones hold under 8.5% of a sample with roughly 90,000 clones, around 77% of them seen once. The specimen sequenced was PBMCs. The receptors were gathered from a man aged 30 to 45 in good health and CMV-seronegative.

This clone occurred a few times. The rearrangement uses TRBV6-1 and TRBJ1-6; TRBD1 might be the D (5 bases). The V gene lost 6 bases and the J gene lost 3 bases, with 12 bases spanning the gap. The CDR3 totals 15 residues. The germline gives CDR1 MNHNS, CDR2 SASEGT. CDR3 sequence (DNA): TGTGCCAGCAGCTCAGGGCCTGACTATAATTCACCCCTCCACTTT. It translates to CASSSGPDYNSPLHF.

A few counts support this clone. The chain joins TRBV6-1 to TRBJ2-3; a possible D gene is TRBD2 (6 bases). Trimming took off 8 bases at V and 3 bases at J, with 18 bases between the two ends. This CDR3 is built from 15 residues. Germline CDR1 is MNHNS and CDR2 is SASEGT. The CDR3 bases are TGTGCCAGCGAAAACCTGGGGGGTCAGACAGATACGCAGTATTTT. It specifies CASENLGGQTDTQYF.

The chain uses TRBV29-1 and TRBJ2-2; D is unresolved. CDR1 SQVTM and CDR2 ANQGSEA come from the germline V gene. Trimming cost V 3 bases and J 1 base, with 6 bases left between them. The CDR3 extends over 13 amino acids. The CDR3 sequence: CSVDAGNTGELFF. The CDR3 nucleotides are TGCAGCGTTGATGCCGGGAACACCGGGGAGCTGTTTTTT.

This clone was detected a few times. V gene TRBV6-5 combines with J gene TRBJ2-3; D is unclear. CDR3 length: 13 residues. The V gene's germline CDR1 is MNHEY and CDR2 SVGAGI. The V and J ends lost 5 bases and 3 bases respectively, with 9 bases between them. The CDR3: CASSTLATDTQYF. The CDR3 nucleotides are TGTGCCAGCAGTACCCTTGCGACAGATACGCAGTATTTT.

This CDR3 reads CASSLHGRGTDTQYF. DNA of the CDR3: TGCGCCAGCAGCTTGCACGGGAGGGGCACAGATACGCAGTATTTT. The chain combines TRBV5-1 with TRBJ2-3, with 8 bases lining up with TRBD2. Germline V gene data show CDR1 as SGHRS and CDR2 as YFSETQ. The CDR3 totals 15 residues. V shed 1 base and J 1 base; nucleotides not matched to a gene: 2.

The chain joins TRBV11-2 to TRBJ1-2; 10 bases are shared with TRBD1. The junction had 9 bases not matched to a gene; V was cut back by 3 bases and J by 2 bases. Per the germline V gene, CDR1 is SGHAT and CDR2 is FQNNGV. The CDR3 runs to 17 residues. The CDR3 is CASSLGTGEIVNYGYTF. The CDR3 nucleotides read TGTGCCAGCAGCTTGGGGACAGGGGAAATAGTCAACTATGGCTACACCTTC.

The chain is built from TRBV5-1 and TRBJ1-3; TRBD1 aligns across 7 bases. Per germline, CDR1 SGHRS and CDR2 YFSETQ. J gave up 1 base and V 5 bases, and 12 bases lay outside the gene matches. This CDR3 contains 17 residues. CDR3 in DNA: TGCGCCAGCAGTTATTTTTCGGGACAGACTTCTGGAAACACCATATATTTT. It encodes CASSYFSGQTSGNTIYF.

The CDR3 bases are TGTGCCAGCAGTCCGCCTCCAGGGTCGGGTGAAAAACTGTTTTTT. Translating gives CASSPPPGSGEKLFF. The gene calls are TRBV28 and TRBJ1-4; tentatively, D is TRBD1 (5 bases). The CDR3 spans 15 residues. The V gene lost 5 bases and the J gene lost 7 bases, with 17 bases spanning the gap. Germline V lookup: CDR1 MDHEN, CDR2 SYDVKM.

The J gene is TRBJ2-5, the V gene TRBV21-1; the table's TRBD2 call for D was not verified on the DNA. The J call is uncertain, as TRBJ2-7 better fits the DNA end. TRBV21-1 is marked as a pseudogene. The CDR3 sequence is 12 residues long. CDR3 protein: CASSIGGDEQYF. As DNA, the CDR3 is TGTGCCAGCAGCATCGGAGGGGACGAGCAGTACTTC.

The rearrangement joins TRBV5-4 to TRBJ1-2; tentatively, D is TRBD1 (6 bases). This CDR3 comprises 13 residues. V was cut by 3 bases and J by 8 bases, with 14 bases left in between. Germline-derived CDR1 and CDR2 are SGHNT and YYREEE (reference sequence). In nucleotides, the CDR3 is TGTGCCAGCAGCTATACAGGGAAGCGCGGCTACACCTTC. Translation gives CASSYTGKRGYTF.

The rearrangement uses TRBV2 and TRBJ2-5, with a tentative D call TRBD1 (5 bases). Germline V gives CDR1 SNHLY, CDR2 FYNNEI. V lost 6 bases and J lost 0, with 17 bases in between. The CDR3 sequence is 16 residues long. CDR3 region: CASRDDSKEYQETQYF. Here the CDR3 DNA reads TGTGCCAGCAGAGACGACAGTAAAGAGTACCAAGAGACCCAGTACTTC.

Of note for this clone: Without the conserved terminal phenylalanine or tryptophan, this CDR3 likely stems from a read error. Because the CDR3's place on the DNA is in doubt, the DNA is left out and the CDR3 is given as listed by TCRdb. The CDR3 sequence: CASSLIPGH. The J gene is TRBJ2-2, the V gene TRBV5-6; the listed D gene, TRBD1, was not tested against the DNA. Germline V gene lookup returns CDR1 SGHDT and CDR2 YYEEEE. The CDR3 comprises 9 residues, both ends counted.

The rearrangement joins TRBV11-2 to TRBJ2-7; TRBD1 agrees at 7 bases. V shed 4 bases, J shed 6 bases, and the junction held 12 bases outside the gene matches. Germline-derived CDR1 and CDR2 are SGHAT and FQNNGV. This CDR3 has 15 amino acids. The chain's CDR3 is CASSSGGQGQGEQYF. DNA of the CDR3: TGTGCCAGCAGCTCAGGGGGTCAGGGGCAGGGCGAGCAGTACTTC. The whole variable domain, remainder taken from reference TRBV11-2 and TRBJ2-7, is EAGVAQSPRYKIIEKRQSVAFWCNPISGHATLYWYQQILGQGPKLLIQFQNNGVVDDSQLPKDRFSAERLKGVDSTLKIQPAKLEDSAVYLCASSSGGQGQGEQYFGPGTRLTVT.

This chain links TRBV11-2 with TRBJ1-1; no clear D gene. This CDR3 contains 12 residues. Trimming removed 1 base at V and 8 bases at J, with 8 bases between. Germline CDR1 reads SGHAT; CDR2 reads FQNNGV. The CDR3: CASSLVISEAFF. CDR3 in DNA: TGTGCCAGCAGCTTAGTAATTTCGGAAGCTTTCTTT.

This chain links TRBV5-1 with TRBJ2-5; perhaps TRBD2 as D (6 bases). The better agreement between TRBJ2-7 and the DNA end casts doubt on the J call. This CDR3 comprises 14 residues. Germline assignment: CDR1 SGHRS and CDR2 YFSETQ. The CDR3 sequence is CASSERGGGLEQYF. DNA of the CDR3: TGCGCCAGCAGTGAAAGGGGAGGCGGGCTCGAGCAGTACTTC.

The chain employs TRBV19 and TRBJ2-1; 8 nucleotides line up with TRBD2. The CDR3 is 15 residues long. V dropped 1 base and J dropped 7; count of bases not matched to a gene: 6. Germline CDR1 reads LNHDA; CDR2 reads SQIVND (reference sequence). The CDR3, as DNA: TGTGCCAGTAGTATAGCGGGGGGGGCCGCAAATGAGCAGTTCTTC. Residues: CASSIAGGAANEQFF. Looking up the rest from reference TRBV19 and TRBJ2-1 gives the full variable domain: DGGITQSPKYLFRKEGQNVTLSCEQNLNHDAMYWYRQDPGQGLRLIYYSQIVNDFQKGDIAEGYSVSREKKESFPLTVTSAQKNPTAFYLCASSIAGGAANEQFFGPGTRLTVL.

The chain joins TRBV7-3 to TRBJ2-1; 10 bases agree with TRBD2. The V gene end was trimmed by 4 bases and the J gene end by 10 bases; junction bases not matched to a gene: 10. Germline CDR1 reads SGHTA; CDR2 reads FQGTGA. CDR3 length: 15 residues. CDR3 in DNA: TGTGCCAGCAGCTCTGGGACTAGCGCTTCTGCCGAGCAGTTCTTC. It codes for CASSSGTSASAEQFF.

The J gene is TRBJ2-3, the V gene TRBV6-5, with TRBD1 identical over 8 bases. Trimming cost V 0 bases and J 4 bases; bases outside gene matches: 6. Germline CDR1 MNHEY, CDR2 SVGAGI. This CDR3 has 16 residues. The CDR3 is CASSYSDRGRSDTQYF. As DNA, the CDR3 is TGTGCCAGCAGTTACTCCGACAGGGGTCGGTCAGATACGCAGTATTTT.

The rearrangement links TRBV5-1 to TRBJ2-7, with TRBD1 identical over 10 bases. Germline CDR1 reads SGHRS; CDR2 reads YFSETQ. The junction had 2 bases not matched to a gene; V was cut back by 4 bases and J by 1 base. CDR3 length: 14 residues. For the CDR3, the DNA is TGCGCCAGCAGCGGACAGGGGGGTTCCTACGAGCAGTACTTC. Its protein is CASSGQGGSYEQYF.

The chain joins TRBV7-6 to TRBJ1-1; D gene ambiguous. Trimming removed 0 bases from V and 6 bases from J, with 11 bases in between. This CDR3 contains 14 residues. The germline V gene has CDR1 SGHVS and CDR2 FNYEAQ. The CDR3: CASSLAWSGAEAFF. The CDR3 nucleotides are TGTGCCAGCAGCTTAGCGTGGTCAGGCGCTGAAGCTTTCTTT.

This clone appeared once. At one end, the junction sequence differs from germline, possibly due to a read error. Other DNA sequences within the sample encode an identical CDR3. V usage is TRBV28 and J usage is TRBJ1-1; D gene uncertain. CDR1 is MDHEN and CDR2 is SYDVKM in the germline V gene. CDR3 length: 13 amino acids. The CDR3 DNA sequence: TGTGCCAGCATAGTGAGCGGGAACACTGAAGCTTTCTTC. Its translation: CASIVSGNTEAFF.

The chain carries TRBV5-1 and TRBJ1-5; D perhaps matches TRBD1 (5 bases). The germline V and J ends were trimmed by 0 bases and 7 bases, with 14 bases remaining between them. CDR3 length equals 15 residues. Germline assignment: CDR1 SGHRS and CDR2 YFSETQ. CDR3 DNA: TGCGCCAGCAGCTTGGTCCCAGGGAGGGACCAGCCCCAGCATTTT. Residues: CASSLVPGRDQPQHF.

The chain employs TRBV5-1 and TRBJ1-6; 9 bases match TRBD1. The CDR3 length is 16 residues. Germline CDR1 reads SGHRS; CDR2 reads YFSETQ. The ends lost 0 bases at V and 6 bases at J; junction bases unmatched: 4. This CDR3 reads CASSLAGTGFNSPLHF. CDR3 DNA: TGCGCCAGCAGCTTGGCCGGGACAGGGTTTAATTCACCCCTCCACTTT.

CDR3 residues: CASRSTGIQPQHF. In DNA form, the CDR3 reads TGTGCCAGCAGATCTACAGGGATACAGCCCCAGCATTTT. The V call is TRBV2, the J call TRBJ1-5, with a weak D call TRBD1 (6 bases). V lost 6 bases and J lost 7, with 13 bases in between. Germline CDR1 reads SNHLY; CDR2 reads FYNNEI. The CDR3 sequence is 13 residues long.

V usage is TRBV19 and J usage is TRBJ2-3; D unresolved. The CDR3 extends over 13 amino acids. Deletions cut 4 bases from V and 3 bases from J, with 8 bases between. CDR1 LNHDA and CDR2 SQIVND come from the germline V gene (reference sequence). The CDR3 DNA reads TGTGCCAGTAGTAACCGGAGAACAGATACGCAGTATTTT. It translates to CASSNRRTDTQYF.

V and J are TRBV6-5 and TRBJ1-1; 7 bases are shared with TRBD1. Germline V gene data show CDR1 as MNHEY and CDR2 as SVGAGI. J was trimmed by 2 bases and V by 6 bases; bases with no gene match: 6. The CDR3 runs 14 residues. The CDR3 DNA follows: TGTGCCAGCAGGTTAGGAGGGGGCAACACTGAAGCTTTCTTT. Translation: CASRLGGGNTEAFF.

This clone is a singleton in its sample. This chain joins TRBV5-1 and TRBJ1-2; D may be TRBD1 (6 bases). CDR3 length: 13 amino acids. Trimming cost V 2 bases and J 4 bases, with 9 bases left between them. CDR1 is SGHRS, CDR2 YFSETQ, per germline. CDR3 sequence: CASSLGGGYGYTF. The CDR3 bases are TGCGCCAGCAGCTTAGGGGGGGGCTATGGCTACACCTTC.

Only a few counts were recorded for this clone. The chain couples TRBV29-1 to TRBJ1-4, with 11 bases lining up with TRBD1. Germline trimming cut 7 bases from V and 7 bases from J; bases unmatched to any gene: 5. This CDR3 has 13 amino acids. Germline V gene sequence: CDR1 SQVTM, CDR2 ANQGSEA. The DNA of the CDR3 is TGCAGCGCCTCGGACAGGGGGCTTGAAAAACTGTTTTTT. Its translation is CSASDRGLEKLFF. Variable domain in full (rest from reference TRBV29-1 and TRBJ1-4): SAVISQKPSRDICQRGTSLTIQCQVDSQVTMMFWYRQQPGQSLTLIATANQGSEATYESGFVIDKFPISRPNLTFSTLTVSNMSPEDSSIYLCSASDRGLEKLFFGSGTQLSVL.

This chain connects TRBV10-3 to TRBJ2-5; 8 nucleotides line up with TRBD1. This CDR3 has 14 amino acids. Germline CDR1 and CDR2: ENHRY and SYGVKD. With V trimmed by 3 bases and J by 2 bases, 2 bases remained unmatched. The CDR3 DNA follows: TGTGCCATCAGTGAAGGACAGGGACAAGAGACCCAGTACTTC. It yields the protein CAISEGQGQETQYF.

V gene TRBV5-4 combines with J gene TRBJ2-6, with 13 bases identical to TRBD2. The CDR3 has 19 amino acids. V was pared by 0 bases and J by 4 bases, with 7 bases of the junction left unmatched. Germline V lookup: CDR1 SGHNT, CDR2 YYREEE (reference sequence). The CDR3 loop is CASSLGGGLAGIGANVLTF. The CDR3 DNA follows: TGTGCCAGCAGCTTGGGGGGGGGACTAGCGGGAATAGGGGCCAACGTCCTGACTTTC. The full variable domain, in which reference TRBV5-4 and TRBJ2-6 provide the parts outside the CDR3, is ETGVTQSPTHLIKTRGQQVTLRCSSQSGHNTVSWYQQALGQGPQFIFQYYREEENGRGNFPPRFSGLQFPNYSSELNVNALELDDSALYLCASSLGGGLAGIGANVLTFGAGSRLTVL.